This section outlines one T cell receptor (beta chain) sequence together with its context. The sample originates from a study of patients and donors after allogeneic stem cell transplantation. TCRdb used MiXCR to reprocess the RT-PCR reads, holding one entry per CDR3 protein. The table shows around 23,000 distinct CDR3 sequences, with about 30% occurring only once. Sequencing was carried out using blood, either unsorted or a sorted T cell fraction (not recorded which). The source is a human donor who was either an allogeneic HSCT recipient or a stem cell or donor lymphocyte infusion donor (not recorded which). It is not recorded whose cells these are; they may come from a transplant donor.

The CDR3 DNA is TGCGCCAGCAGCCAAGCGTCAGGTTCCATATATTTT. It encodes CASSQASGSIYF. The chain uses TRBV4-3 and TRBJ1-3; no clear D gene. The CDR3 consists of 12 residues. The germline V and J ends were trimmed by 1 base and 11 bases, with 9 bases remaining between them. From germline, CDR1 is LGHNA and CDR2 YSLEER.